The 10 T cell receptor beta chains below come from one sample, sequenced in a study of memory CD4+ T cells and cytomegalovirus serostatus. Single viable CD3+CD4+CD8-CD45RO+ cells were sorted as the memory CD4+ T cells. Only in-frame clones appear in the TCRdb table, and some are missing; sequencing was by immunoSEQ multiplex PCR. This sample carries about 29,000 clones, 75% to 85% of them seen once, and the ten largest clones take around 0.67%. Sequencing was performed on memory CD4+ T cells from blood. The source is an adult in good health and CMV-seronegative.

This chain connects TRBV28 to TRBJ1-2; D is uncertain. The germline V gene encodes CDR1 MDHEN and CDR2 SYDVKM. The V end lost 5 bases, the J end lost 6 bases, and 19 bases lay between the germline ends. This CDR3 region has 15 residues. The CDR3 nucleotides are TGTGCCAGCAGTCCCCTCGACCCAGTAATTAATGGCTACACCTTC. Its translation is CASSPLDPVINGYTF.

The chain joins TRBV5-1 to TRBJ2-1, with TRBD1 identical over 9 bases. Germline-derived CDR1 and CDR2 are SGHRS and YFSETQ. The ends lost 1 base at V and 4 bases at J; junction bases unmatched: 6. The CDR3 loop spans 16 amino acids. The CDR3 here is CASSLIGTGSYNEQFF. The DNA for the CDR3 is TGCGCCAGCAGCTTGATTGGGACAGGGTCTTACAATGAGCAGTTCTTC.

V usage is TRBV7-2 and J usage is TRBJ2-1; no definite D call. Germline V lookup: CDR1 SGHTA, CDR2 FQGNSA. The CDR3 contains 13 residues. Trimming took 3 bases from V and 7 from J, leaving 10 bases between them. The CDR3, as DNA: TGTGCCAGCAGCTTTGGGTGGGGAAATGAGCAGTTCTTC. Translation gives CASSFGWGNEQFF.

This rearrangement joins TRBV7-2 to TRBJ1-6, with a weak D call TRBD1 (5 bases). The CDR3 length is 16 residues. The germline gives CDR1 SGHTA, CDR2 FQGNSA. Trimming cost V 1 base and J 9 bases, with 16 bases left between them. In nucleotides, the CDR3 is TGTGCCAGCAGCTTAGTTGGGCAGGGTGGAAGTTCACCCCTCCACTTT. Translating it yields CASSLVGQGGSSPLHF.

The rearrangement uses TRBV28 and TRBJ1-2, with TRBD1 matching 10 bases. The CDR3 runs to 14 residues. The germline V gene has CDR1 MDHEN and CDR2 SYDVKM. The V segment lost 6 bases and the J segment 6 bases; nucleotides outside the gene matches: 7. The CDR3 DNA is TGTGCCAGCAGATCCGGGACAGGGGTGGATGGCTACACCTTC. Translation gives CASRSGTGVDGYTF.

The chain employs TRBV13 and TRBJ1-1, with 8 bases that match TRBD1. The CDR3 sequence is 16 residues long. Germline trimming cut 5 bases from V and 1 base from J; bases unmatched to any gene: 9. Germline V CDR1 and CDR2: PRHDT, FYEKMQ (reference sequence). The DNA of the CDR3 is TGTGCCAGCAGCCAACGTAGGACAGGGCCGAACACTGAAGCTTTCTTT. It yields the protein CASSQRRTGPNTEAFF.

This sequence joins TRBV6-5 and TRBJ2-3; 10 bases align to TRBD2. The CDR3 is 16 amino acids. Looked up from germline, CDR1 is MNHEY and CDR2 is SVGAGI. V lost 4 bases and J lost 1; bases outside the gene matches: 5. The CDR3 DNA follows: TGTGCCAGCAGTTCTCTAGCGGGGGTGCGCACAGATACGCAGTATTTT. Translated: CASSSLAGVRTDTQYF.

This clone has only a few counts. The rearrangement joins TRBV7-2 to TRBJ2-5, with 11 positions matching TRBD2. V dropped 4 bases and J dropped 1; count of bases not matched to a gene: 8. The CDR3 consists of 17 residues. The germline V gene has CDR1 SGHTA and CDR2 FQGNSA. CDR3 DNA: TGTGCCAGCAGCTCGCAAGCCGGGACTAGCGGCCAAGAGACCCAGTACTTC. Protein sequence: CASSSQAGTSGQETQYF.

This chain joins TRBV6-1 and TRBJ1-5, with D hard to call. This CDR3 comprises 16 residues. The germline V and J ends were trimmed by 1 base and 4 bases, with 14 bases remaining between them. Germline CDR1 reads MNHNS; CDR2 reads SASEGT. The CDR3 is CASSEVGELPNQPQHF. The CDR3, as DNA: TGTGCCAGCAGTGAAGTCGGAGAATTACCAAATCAGCCCCAGCATTTT.

This clone was detected once. The rearrangement joins TRBV7-9 to TRBJ1-4, with TRBD1 as a possible D gene (6 bases). CDR3 size: 14 residues. V shed 1 base and J shed 4 bases, with 7 bases lying between them. CDR1 is SEHNR and CDR2 is FQNEAQ in the germline V gene (reference sequence). CDR3 residues: CASSLVQGNEKLFF. The CDR3 DNA follows: TGTGCCAGCAGCTTAGTACAGGGTAATGAAAAACTGTTTTTT.